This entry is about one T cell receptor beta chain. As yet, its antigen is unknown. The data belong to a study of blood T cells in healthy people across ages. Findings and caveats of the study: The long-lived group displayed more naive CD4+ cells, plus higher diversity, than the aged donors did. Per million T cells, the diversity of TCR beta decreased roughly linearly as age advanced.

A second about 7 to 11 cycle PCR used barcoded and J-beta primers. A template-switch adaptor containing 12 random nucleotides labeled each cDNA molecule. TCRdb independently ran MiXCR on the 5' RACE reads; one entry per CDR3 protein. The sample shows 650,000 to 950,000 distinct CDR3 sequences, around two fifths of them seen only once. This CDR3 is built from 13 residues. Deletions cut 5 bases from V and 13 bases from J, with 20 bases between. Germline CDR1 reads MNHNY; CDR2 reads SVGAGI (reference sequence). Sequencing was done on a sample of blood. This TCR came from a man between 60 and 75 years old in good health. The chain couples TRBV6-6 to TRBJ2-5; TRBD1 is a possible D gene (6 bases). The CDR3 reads CASSLVTGDIRYF. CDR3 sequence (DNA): TGTGCCAGCAGTCTGGTGACCGGGGACATTCGGTACTTC.